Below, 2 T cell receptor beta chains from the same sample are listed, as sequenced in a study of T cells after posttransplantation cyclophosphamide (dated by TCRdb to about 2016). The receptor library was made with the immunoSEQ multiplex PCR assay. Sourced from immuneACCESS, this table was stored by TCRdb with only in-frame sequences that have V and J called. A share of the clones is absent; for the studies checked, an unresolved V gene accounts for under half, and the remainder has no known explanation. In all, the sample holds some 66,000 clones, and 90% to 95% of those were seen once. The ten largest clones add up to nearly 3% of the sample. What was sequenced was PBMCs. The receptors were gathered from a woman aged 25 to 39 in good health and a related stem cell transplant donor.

CDR3 amino acids: CASSYSLRESEQYF. CDR3 sequence (DNA): TGTGCCAGCAGTTACTCGCTCAGGGAGTCCGAGCAGTACTTC. The chain carries TRBV6-6 and TRBJ2-7; either TRBD1 or TRBD2 may fit D (5 bases each). In germline, CDR1 is MNHNY, CDR2 SVGAGI (reference sequence). V gave up 0 bases and J gave up 6 bases, with 12 bases separating them. The CDR3 covers 14 residues.

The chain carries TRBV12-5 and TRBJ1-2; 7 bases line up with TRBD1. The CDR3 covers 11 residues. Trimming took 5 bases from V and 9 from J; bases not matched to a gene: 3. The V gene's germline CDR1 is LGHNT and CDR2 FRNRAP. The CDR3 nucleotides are TGTGCTAGTGGTACAGGGGACCGCTACACCTTC. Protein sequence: CASGTGDRYTF.